The present T cell receptor beta chain was sequenced within a study of CXCR3-negative and CXCR3-positive naive CD8 T cells. Study-wide background: Some 130 million TRB reads were obtained in total, which works out to about 1.5 +/- 0.3 million per library. Study observations and caveats: Hydrophobicity was higher for TRB CDR3s found in CXCR3-positive naive cells than in CXCR3-negative naive cells.

5' RACE with UMI labels generated the TRB cDNA libraries. TCRdb re-called the 5' RACE reads and catalogs CDR3 proteins one per entry, DNA excluded. The sample is made up of roughly 71,000 distinct CDR3 sequences, and the top ten hold over 1.3% of it. The CDR3 is 13 amino acids. CDR1 MDHEN and CDR2 SYDVKM come from the germline V gene. In the case of this clonotype: As yet, its antigen is unknown.

This receptor was identified in a human donor in good health. Some clones in this sample may be carry-over from other donors' samples. The sample comprised naive CXCR3- CD8+ T cells from blood. Stated subset: CD45RO-CCR7+CD27+CD95- naive CD8+ T cells lacking CXCR3 (TNR3-). This chain uses TRBV28 with TRBJ2-1. The chain's CDR3 is CASAQTGINEQFF.